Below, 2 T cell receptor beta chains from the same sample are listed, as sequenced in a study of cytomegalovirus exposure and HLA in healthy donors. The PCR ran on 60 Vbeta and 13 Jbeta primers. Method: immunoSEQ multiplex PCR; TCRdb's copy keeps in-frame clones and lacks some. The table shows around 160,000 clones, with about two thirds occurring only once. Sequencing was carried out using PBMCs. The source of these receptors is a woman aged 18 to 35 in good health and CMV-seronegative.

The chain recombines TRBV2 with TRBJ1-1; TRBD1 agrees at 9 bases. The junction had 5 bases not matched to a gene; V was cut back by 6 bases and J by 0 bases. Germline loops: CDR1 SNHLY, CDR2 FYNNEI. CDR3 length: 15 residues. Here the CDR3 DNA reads TGTGCCAGCAGGGACAGGGGAGGAATGAACACTGAAGCTTTCTTT. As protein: CASRDRGGMNTEAFF.

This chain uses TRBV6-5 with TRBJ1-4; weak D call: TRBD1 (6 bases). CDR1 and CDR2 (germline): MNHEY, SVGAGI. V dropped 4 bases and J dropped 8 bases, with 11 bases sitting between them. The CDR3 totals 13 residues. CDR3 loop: CASSLGRGEKLFF. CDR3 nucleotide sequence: TGTGCCAGCAGTTTAGGGAGGGGGGAAAAACTGTTTTTT.